The 10 T cell receptor beta chains in this list originate from one sample, sequenced in a study of shared clonotypes between healthy human individuals. The data were produced by immunoSEQ multiplex PCR, yet TCRdb's version contains in-frame clones alone and is incomplete. The sample carries approximately 1,500,000 clones, around 97% recorded once. The sequenced sample was naive CD4+ T cells sorted from blood. Subset specified: CD45RA+ positively selected. These receptor sequences come from a young man in good health.

J is TRBJ2-5 and V is TRBV28; D tentatively fits TRBD1 or TRBD2 (5 bases each). The germline CDR1 and CDR2 sequences are MDHEN and SYDVKM. V lost 2 bases and J lost 1, with 14 bases in between. The CDR3 has 16 residues. The DNA for the CDR3 is TGTGCCAGCAGTTTACCCAACGTGGGGACCCAAGAGACCCAGTACTTC. It is translated as CASSLPNVGTQETQYF.

V usage is TRBV7-2 and J usage is TRBJ1-5; D is ambiguous. CDR1 and CDR2 (germline): SGHTA, FQGNSA. This CDR3 spans 15 amino acids. The ends were cut back, 4 bases at V and 6 bases at J, with 16 bases in the middle. This CDR3 reads CASSSGTRGSQPQHF. The CDR3 nucleotides read TGTGCCAGCAGCTCGGGAACCCGGGGAAGTCAGCCCCAGCATTTT.

CDR3 amino acids: CASSAGTSGTYEQYF. CDR3 coding DNA: TGTGCCAGCAGTGCCGGGACTAGCGGAACCTACGAGCAGTACTTC. The chain recombines TRBV28 with TRBJ2-7; 11 nucleotides align to TRBD2. The CDR3 runs 15 residues. V gave up 5 bases and J gave up 2 bases; unmatched junction bases: 5. Germline CDR1 reads MDHEN; CDR2 reads SYDVKM.

The chain recombines TRBV11-2 with TRBJ2-1; possible D gene TRBD2, 6 bases. The germline CDR1 and CDR2 sequences are SGHAT and FQNNGV. This CDR3 has 15 amino acids. Trimming pared 5 bases from V and 8 bases from J, leaving 19 bases between. For the CDR3, the DNA is TGTGCCAGCAGCCCCCCGGGGGTCCGGCGGGATGAGCAGTTCTTC. Translated, it gives CASSPPGVRRDEQFF.

The chain carries TRBV7-3 and TRBJ2-7; a weak D match, TRBD1 (5 bases). This CDR3 spans 13 amino acids. Germline V lookup: CDR1 SGHTA, CDR2 FQGTGA. Trimming pared 1 base from V and 6 bases from J, leaving 10 bases between. For the CDR3, the DNA is TGTGCCAGCAGCTTAAGCTCCCAGGGCGAGCAGTACTTC. Protein: CASSLSSQGEQYF.

The rearrangement uses TRBV6-5 and TRBJ2-7; D is ambiguous. The length of the CDR3 is 13 residues. V was pared by 5 bases and J by 0 bases, with 8 bases between. CDR1 MNHEY and CDR2 SVGAGI come from the germline V gene. The CDR3 loop reads CASSHPSSYEQYF. CDR3 DNA: TGTGCCAGCAGTCACCCAAGCTCCTACGAGCAGTACTTC.

The V and J genes are TRBV6-1 and TRBJ2-7; TRBD1 matches at 8 bases. This CDR3 has 14 amino acids. V was clipped by 8 bases and J by 3 bases; unmatched bases: 9. The germline V gene encodes CDR1 MNHNS and CDR2 SASEGT. CDR3 sequence: CASADPGTGYEQYF. CDR3 sequence (DNA): TGTGCCAGCGCCGATCCCGGGACAGGCTACGAGCAGTACTTC.

The chain is built from TRBV5-1 and TRBJ2-1, with 10 bases that match TRBD2. J was trimmed by 4 bases and V by 0 bases; bases with no gene match: 4. The CDR3 has 16 residues. Germline assignment: CDR1 SGHRS and CDR2 YFSETQ. The CDR3 DNA reads TGCGCCAGCAGCTTGGTGGGACTAGCGCTTTACAATGAGCAGTTCTTC. It is translated as CASSLVGLALYNEQFF.

The chain combines TRBV28 with TRBJ2-3; a weak D match, TRBD2 (6 bases). The CDR3 extends over 16 amino acids. The germline V and J ends were trimmed by 3 bases and 2 bases, with 15 bases remaining between them. Germline V gene lookup returns CDR1 MDHEN and CDR2 SYDVKM. The CDR3 reads CASSFTSSPFTDTQYF. Written as DNA, the CDR3 is TGTGCCAGCAGTTTCACTAGCAGCCCCTTCACAGATACGCAGTATTTT. Looking up the rest from reference TRBV28 and TRBJ2-3 gives the full variable domain: DVKVTQSSRYLVKRTGEKVFLECVQDMDHENMFWYRQDPGLGLRLIYFSYDVKMKEKGDIPEGYSVSREKKERFSLILESASTNQTSMYLCASSFTSSPFTDTQYFGPGTRLTVL.

The gene calls are TRBV7-9 and TRBJ2-7; 9 nucleotides align to TRBD1. CDR1 SEHNR and CDR2 FQNEAQ come from the germline V gene (reference sequence). The length of the CDR3 is 15 residues. J lost 7 bases, V lost 5 bases, and 12 bases had no gene match. In DNA, the CDR3 is TGTGCCAGCAGCCCGCATGGGGACAGGGTAGGTGAGCAGTACTTC. Translation gives CASSPHGDRVGEQYF.